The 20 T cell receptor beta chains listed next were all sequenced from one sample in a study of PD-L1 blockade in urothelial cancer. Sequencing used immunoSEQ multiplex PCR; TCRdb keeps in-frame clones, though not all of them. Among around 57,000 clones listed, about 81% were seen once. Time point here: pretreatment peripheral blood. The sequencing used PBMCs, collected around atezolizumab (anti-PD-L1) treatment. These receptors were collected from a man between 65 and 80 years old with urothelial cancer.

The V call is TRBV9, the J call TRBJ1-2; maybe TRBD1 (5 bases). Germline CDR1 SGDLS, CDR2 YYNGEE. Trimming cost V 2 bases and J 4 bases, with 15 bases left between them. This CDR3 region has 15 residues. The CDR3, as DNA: TGTGCCAGCAGCGTCGGGGGTTCAGTGGCCTATGGCTACACCTTC. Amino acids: CASSVGGSVAYGYTF.

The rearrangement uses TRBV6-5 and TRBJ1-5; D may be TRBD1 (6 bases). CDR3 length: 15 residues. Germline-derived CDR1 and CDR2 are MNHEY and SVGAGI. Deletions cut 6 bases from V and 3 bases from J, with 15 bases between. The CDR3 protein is CASSHSGTTNQPQHF. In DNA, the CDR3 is TGTGCCAGCAGCCACTCCGGGACAACCAATCAGCCCCAGCATTTT.

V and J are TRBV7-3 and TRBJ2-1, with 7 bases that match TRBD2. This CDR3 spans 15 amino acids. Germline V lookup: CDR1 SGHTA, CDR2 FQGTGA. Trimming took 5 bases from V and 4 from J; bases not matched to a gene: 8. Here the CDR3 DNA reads TGTGCCAGCAGCCCTTCCGGGACTAAATACAATGAGCAGTTCTTC. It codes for CASSPSGTKYNEQFF.

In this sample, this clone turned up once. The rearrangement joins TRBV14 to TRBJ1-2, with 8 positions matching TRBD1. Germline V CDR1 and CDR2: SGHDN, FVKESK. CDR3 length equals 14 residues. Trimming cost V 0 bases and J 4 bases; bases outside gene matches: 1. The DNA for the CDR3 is TGTGCCAGCAGCCAAGAGACAGGGGTCTATGGCTACACCTTC. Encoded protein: CASSQETGVYGYTF.

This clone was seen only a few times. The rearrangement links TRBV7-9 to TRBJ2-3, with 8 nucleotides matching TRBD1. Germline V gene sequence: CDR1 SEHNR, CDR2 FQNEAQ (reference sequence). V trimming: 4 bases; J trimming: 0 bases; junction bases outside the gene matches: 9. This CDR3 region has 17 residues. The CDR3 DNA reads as TGTGCCAGCAGCTCGGACAGGGTTTTTCGGAGCACAGATACGCAGTATTTT. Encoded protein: CASSSDRVFRSTDTQYF.

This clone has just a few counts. CDR3 protein: CASSIRSGSYEQYF. The CDR3 region has the DNA TGTGCCAGTAGTATCCGGAGCGGGAGTTACGAGCAGTACTTC. V is TRBV19 and J is TRBJ2-7; 8 nucleotides line up with TRBD2. The CDR3 loop spans 14 amino acids. Trimming cost V 3 bases and J 4 bases; bases outside gene matches: 5. Germline V gives CDR1 LNHDA, CDR2 SQIVND (reference sequence).

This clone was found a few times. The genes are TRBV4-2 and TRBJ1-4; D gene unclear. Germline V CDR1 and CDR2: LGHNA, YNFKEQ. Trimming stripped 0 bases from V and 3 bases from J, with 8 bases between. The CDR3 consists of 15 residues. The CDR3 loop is CASSQDPGSNEKLFF. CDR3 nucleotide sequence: TGTGCCAGCAGCCAAGATCCGGGTTCTAATGAAAAACTGTTTTTT.

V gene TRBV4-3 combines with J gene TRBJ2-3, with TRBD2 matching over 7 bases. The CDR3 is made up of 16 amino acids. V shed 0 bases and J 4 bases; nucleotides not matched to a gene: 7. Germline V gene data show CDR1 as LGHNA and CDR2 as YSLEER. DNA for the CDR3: TGCGCCAGCAGCCAAGAAGGAGGGACTAACTCAGATACGCAGTATTTT. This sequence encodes CASSQEGGTNSDTQYF.

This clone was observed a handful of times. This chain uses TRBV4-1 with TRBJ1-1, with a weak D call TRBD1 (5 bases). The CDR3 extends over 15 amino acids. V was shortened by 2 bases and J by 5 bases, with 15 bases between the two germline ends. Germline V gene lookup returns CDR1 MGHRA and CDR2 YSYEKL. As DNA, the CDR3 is TGCGCCAGCAGCCAAATCCCTACGGGGGAGACTGAAGCTTTCTTT. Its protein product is CASSQIPTGETEAFF.

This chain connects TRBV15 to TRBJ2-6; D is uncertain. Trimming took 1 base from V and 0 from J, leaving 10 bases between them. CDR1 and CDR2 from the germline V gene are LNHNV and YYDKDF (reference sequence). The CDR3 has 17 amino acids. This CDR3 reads CATSRAPSLSGANVLTF. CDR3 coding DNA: TGTGCCACCAGCAGAGCTCCGAGTCTCTCTGGGGCCAACGTCCTGACTTTC.

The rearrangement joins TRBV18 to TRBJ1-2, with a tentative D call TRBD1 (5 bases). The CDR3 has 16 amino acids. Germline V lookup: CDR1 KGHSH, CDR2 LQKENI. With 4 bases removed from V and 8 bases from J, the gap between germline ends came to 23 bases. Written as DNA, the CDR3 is TGTGCCAGCTCACTCGGCACGGGGGGAATTAGTAGCGGCTACACCTTC. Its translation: CASSLGTGGISSGYTF.

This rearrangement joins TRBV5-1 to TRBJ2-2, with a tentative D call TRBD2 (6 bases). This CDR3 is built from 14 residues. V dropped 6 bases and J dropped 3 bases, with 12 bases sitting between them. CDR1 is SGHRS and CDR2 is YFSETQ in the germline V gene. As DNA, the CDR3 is TGCGCCAGCACGTTTGGGGAGGACACCGGGGAGCTGTTTTTT. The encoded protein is CASTFGEDTGELFF.

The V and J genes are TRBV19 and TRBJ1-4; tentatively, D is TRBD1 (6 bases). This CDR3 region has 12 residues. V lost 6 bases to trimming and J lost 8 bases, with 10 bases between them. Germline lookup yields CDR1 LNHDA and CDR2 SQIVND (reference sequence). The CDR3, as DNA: TGTGCCAGTAGCAGGGGAGAGGAAAAACTGTTTTTT. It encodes CASSRGEEKLFF.

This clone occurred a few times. CDR3 nucleotide sequence: TGTGCCAGCAGCGCCCCATACAATGAGCAGTTCTTC. Its protein product is CASSAPYNEQFF. This rearrangement joins TRBV9 to TRBJ2-1, with unresolved D. This CDR3 region has 12 residues. The V and J ends lost 3 bases and 4 bases respectively, with 5 bases between them. Germline lookup yields CDR1 SGDLS and CDR2 YYNGEE.

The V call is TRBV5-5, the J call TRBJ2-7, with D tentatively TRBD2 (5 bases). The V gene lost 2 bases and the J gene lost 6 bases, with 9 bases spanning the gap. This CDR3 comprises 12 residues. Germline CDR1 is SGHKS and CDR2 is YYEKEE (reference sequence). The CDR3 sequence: CASSLALGEQYF. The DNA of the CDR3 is TGTGCCAGCAGCTTAGCACTAGGCGAGCAGTACTTC. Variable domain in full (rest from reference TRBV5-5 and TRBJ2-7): DAGVTQSPTHLIKTRGQQVTLRCSPISGHKSVSWYQQVLGQGPQFIFQYYEKEERGRGNFPDRFSARQFPNYSSELNVNALLLGDSALYLCASSLALGEQYFGPGTRLTVT.

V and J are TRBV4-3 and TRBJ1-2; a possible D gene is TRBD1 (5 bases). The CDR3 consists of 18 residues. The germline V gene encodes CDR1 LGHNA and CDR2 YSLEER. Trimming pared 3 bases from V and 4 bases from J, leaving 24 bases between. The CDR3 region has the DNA TGCGCCAGCAGCCACACAGGACGGGCCGAACAAACTATCTATGGCTACACCTTC. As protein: CASSHTGRAEQTIYGYTF.

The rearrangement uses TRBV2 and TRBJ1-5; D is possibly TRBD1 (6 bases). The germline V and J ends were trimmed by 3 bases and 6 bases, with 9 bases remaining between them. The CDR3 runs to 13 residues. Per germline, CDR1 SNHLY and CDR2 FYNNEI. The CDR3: CASSDWGLQPQHF. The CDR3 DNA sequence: TGTGCCAGCAGTGATTGGGGGCTTCAGCCCCAGCATTTT.

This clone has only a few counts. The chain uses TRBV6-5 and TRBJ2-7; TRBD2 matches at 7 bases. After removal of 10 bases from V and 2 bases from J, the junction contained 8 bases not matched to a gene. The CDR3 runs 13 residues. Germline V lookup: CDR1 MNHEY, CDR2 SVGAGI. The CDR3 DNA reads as TGTGCCACCCAAGAGGGAGGGACCTACGAGCAGTACTTC. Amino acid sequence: CATQEGGTYEQYF.

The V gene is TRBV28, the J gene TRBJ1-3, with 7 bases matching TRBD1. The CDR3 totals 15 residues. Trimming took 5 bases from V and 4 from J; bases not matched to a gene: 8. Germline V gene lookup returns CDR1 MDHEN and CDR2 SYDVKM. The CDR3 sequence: CASSAWTGSGNTIYF. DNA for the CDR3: TGTGCCAGCAGTGCCTGGACAGGATCCGGAAACACCATATATTTT. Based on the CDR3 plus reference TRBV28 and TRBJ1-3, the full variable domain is DVKVTQSSRYLVKRTGEKVFLECVQDMDHENMFWYRQDPGLGLRLIYFSYDVKMKEKGDIPEGYSVSREKKERFSLILESASTNQTSMYLCASSAWTGSGNTIYFGEGSWLTVV.

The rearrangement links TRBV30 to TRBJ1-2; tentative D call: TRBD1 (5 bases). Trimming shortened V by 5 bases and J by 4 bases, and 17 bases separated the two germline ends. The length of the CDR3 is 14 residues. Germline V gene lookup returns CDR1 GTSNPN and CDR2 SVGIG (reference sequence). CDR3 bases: TGTGCCTGGGGTCGGGGGTCATTGGTCTATGGCTACACCTTC. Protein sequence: CAWGRGSLVYGYTF. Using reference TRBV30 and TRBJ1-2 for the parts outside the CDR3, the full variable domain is SQTIHQWPATLVQPVGSPLSLECTVEGTSNPNLYWYRQAAGRGLQLLFYSVGIGQISSEVPQNLSASRPQDRQFILSSKKLLLSDSGFYLCAWGRGSLVYGYTFGSGTRLTVV.